The T cell receptor beta chain described here comes from a study of shared clonotypes between healthy human individuals. Study-level points and caveats: Of the naive CD4 clonotypes, approximately 5% were shared across a handful of donors.

V was pared by 2 bases and J by 2 bases, with 16 bases between. Germline CDR1 and CDR2: MDHEN and SYDVKM. This CDR3 spans 16 amino acids. CD45RO negativity and positive selection for CCR7 defined naive CD8 cells, a population that excluded terminally differentiated effector memory CD45RA+ cells. Profiling relied on immunoSEQ multiplex PCR, and the TCRdb table lists in-frame clones only, not all of them. The table shows 550,000 to 750,000 clones, with about 90% occurring only once. On this clone itself: What it binds is not known.

The TCR sequence derives from a young man in good health. Material: naive CD8+ T cells sorted from blood. The J gene is TRBJ2-7, the V gene TRBV28; D may correspond to TRBD1 or TRBD2 (5 bases each). The CDR3: CASSLTAGTGTYEQYF. CDR3 DNA: TGTGCCAGCAGTTTAACCGCCGGGACGGGAACCTACGAGCAGTACTTC.